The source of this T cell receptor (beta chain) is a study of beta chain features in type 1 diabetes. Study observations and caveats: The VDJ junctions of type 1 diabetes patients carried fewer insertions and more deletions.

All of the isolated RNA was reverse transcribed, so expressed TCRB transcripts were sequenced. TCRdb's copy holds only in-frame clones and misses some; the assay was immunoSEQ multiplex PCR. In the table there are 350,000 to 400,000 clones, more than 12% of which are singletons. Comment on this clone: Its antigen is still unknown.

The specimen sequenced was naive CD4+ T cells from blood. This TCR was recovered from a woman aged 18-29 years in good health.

CDR3 protein: CACSEWVAGEETQYF. In nucleotides, the CDR3 is TGTGCCTGCTCTGAATGGGTAGCGGGAGAAGAGACCCAGTACTTC. The V gene is TRBV30, the J gene TRBJ2-5, with 9 bases matching TRBD2. From germline, CDR1 is GTSNPN and CDR2 SVGIG (reference sequence). V was clipped by 6 bases and J by 3 bases; unmatched bases: 11. This CDR3 spans 15 amino acids.